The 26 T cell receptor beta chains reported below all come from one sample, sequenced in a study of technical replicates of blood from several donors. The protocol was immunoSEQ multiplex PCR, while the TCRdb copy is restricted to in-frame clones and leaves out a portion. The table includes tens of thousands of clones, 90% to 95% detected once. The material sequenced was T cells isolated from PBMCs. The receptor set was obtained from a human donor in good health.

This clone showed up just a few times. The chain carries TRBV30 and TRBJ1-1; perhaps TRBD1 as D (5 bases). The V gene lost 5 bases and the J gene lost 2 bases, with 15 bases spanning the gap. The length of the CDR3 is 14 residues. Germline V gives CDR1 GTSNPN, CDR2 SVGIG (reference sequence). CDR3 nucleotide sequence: TGTGCCTGGTACCCAGGGCTGATTAACACTGAAGCTTTCTTT. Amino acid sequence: CAWYPGLINTEAFF.

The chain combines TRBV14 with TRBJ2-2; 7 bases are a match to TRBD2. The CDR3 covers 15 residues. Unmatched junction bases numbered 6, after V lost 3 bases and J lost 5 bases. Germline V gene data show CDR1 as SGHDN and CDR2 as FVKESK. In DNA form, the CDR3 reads TGTGCCAGCAGCCAGATGGCGGGAGTAACCGGGGAGCTGTTTTTT. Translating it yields CASSQMAGVTGELFF.

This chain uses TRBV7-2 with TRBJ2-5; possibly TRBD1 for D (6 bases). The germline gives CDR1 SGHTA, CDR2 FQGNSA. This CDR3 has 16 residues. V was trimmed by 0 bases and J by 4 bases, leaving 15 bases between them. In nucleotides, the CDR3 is TGTGCCAGCAGCTTAGCTCTTCTCAGGGGTGGAGAGACCCAGTACTTC. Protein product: CASSLALLRGGETQYF.

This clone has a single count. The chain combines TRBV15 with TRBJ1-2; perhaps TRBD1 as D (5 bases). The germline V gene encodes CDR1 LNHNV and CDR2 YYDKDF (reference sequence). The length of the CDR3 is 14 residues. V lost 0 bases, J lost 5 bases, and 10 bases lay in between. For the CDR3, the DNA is TGTGCCACCAGCAGAGATGCGGGGGGATATGGCTACACCTTC. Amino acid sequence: CATSRDAGGYGYTF.

The CDR3 DNA follows: TGTGCCAGCTCCGAAGGGAGGGCTAGCGGGAGTAACTACGAGCAGTACTTC. Translating gives CASSEGRASGSNYEQYF. The chain couples TRBV19 to TRBJ2-7; 10 bases agree with TRBD2. Germline assignment: CDR1 LNHDA and CDR2 SQIVND (reference sequence). The CDR3 runs 17 residues. With V trimmed by 9 bases and J by 3 bases, 17 bases remained unmatched.

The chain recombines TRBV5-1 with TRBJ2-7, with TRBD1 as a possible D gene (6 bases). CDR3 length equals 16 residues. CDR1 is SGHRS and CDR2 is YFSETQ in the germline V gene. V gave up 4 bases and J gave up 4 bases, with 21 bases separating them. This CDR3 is CASSPPGLQGVYEQYF. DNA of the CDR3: TGCGCCAGCAGCCCCCCTGGTTTACAGGGAGTTTACGAGCAGTACTTC.

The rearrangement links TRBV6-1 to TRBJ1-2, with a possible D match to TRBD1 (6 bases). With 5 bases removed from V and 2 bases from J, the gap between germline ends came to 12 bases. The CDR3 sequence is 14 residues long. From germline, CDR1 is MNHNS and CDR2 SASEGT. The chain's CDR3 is CASSLHRANYGYTF. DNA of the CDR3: TGTGCCAGCAGTCTTCACAGGGCCAACTATGGCTACACCTTC.

The CDR3 DNA sequence: TGTGCCAGCAGCCTCCCGGGACAGGGGGAAAAACTGTTTTTT. Its protein product is CASSLPGQGEKLFF. V usage is TRBV27 and J usage is TRBJ1-4, with 10 bases fitting TRBD1. The CDR3 extends over 14 amino acids. In germline, CDR1 is MNHEY, CDR2 SMNVEV (reference sequence). V lost 6 bases to trimming and J lost 8 bases; unmatched junction nucleotides: 6. Drawing the rest from reference TRBV27 and TRBJ1-4, the complete variable domain is EAQVTQNPRYLITVTGKKLTVTCSQNMNHEYMSWYRQDPGLGLRQIYYSMNVEVTDKGDVPEGYKVSRKEKRNFPLILESPSPNQTSLYFCASSLPGQGEKLFFGSGTQLSVL.

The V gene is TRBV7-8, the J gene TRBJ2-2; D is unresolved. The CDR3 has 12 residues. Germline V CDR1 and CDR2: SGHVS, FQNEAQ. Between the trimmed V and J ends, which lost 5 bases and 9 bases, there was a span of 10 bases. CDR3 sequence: CASSPPARELFF. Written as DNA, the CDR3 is TGTGCCAGCAGCCCACCCGCGCGGGAGCTGTTTTTT. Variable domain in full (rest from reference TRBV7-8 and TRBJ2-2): GAGVSQSPRYKVAKRGQDVALRCDPISGHVSLFWYQQALGQGPEFLTYFQNEAQLDKSGLPSDRFFAERPEGSVSTLKIQRTQQEDSAVYLCASSPPARELFFGEGSRLTVL.

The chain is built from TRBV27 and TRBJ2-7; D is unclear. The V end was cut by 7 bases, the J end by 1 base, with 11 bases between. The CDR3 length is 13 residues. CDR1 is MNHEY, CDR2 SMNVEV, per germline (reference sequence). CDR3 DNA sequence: TGTGCCAGCAAACTCCCTAATTCCTACGAGCAGTACTTC. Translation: CASKLPNSYEQYF.

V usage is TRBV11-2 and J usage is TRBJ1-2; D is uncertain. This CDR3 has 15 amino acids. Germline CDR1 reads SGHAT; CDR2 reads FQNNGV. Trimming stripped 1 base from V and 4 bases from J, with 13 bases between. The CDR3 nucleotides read TGTGCCAGCAGCTTAGTGGGAGGGTCGGGCTATGGCTACACCTTC. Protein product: CASSLVGGSGYGYTF.

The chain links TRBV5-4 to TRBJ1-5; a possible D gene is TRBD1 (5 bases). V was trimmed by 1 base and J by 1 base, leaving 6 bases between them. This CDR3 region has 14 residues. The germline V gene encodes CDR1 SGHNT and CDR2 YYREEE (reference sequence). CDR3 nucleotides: TGTGCCAGCAGCTTGCAGGGCAGCAATCAGCCCCAGCATTTT. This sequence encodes CASSLQGSNQPQHF. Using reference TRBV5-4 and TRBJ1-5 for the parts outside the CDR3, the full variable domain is ETGVTQSPTHLIKTRGQQVTLRCSSQSGHNTVSWYQQALGQGPQFIFQYYREEENGRGNFPPRFSGLQFPNYSSELNVNALELDDSALYLCASSLQGSNQPQHFGDGTRLSIL.

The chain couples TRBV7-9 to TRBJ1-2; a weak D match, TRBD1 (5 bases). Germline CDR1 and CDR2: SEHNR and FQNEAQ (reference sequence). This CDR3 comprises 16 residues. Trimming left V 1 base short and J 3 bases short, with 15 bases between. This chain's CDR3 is CASSLDPPDSHYGYTF. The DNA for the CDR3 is TGTGCCAGCAGCTTAGACCCCCCCGACAGCCACTATGGCTACACCTTC.

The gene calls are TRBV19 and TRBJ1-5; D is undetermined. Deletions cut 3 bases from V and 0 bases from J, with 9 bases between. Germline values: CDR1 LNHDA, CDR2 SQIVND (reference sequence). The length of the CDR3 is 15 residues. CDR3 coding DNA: TGTGCCAGTAGTATGAACACCCATAGCAATCAGCCCCAGCATTTT. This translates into CASSMNTHSNQPQHF.

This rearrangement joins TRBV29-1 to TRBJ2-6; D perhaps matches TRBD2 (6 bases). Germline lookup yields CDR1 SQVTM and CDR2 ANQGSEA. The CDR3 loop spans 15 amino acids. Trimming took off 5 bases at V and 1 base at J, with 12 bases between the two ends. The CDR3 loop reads CSVNVAGSGANVLTF. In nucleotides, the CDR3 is TGCAGCGTTAATGTGGCGGGATCTGGGGCCAACGTCCTGACTTTC.

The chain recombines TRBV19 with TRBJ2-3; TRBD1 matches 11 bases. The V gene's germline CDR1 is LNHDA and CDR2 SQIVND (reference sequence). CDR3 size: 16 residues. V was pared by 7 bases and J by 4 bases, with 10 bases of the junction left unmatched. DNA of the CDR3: TGTGCCAGTACCCCGAGTGGGACAGGGGGTCCAGATACGCAGTATTTT. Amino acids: CASTPSGTGGPDTQYF.

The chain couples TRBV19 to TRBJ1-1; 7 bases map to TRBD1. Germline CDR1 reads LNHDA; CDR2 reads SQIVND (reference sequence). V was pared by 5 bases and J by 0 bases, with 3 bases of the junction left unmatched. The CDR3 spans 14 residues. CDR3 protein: CASSARGLNTEAFF. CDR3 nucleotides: TGTGCCAGTAGTGCAAGGGGGCTGAACACTGAAGCTTTCTTT.

This CDR3 reads CASSLGLSSYEQYF. CDR3 in DNA: TGTGCCAGCAGTTTGGGACTGAGCTCCTACGAGCAGTACTTC. The chain recombines TRBV27 with TRBJ2-7; tentatively, D is TRBD2 (6 bases). The CDR3 consists of 14 residues. The germline CDR1 and CDR2 sequences are MNHEY and SMNVEV (reference sequence). V dropped 3 bases and J dropped 0 bases, with 9 bases sitting between them.

The CDR3 DNA reads TGCGCCAGCAGCCGGGACAGGGGTATTGCCAATGAGCAGTTCTTC. Translating gives CASSRDRGIANEQFF. The rearrangement links TRBV4-3 to TRBJ2-1; 10 bases agree with TRBD1. Trimming took 4 bases from V and 6 from J; bases not matched to a gene: 6. Germline loops: CDR1 LGHNA, CDR2 YSLEER. The CDR3 has 15 amino acids.

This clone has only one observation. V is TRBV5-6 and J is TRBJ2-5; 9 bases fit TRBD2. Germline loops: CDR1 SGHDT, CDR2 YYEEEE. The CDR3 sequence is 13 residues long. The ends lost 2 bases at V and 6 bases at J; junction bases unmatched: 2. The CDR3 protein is CASSFSGSKTQYF. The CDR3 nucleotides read TGTGCCAGCAGCTTTAGCGGGAGTAAGACCCAGTACTTC. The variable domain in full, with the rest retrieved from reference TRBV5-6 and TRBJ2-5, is DAGVTQSPTHLIKTRGQQVTLRCSPKSGHDTVSWYQQALGQGPQFIFQYYEEEERQRGNFPDRFSGHQFPNYSSELNVNALLLGDSALYLCASSFSGSKTQYFGPGTRLLVL.

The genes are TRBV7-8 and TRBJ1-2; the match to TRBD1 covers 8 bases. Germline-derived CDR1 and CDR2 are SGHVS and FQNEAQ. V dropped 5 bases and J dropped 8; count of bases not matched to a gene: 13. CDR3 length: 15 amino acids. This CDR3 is CASSKPGQDPGGYTF. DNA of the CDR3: TGTGCCAGCAGCAAACCGGGACAGGATCCAGGGGGCTACACCTTC.

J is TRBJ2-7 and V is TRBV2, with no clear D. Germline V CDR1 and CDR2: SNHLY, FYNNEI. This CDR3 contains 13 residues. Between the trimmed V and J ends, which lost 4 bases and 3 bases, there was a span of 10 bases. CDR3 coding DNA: TGTGCCAGCAGTGTTGACACTTACTACGAGCAGTACTTC. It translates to CASSVDTYYEQYF. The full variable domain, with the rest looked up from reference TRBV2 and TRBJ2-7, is EPEVTQTPSHQVTQMGQEVILRCVPISNHLYFYWYRQILGQKVEFLVSFYNNEISEKSEIFDDQFSVERPDGSNFTLKIRSTKLEDSAMYFCASSVDTYYEQYFGPGTRLTVT.

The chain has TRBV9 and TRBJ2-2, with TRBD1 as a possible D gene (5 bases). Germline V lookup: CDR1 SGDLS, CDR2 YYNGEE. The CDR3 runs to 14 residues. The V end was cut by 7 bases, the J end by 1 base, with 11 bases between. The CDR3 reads CASAPGRNTGELFF. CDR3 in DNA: TGTGCCAGCGCCCCAGGGCGGAACACCGGGGAGCTGTTTTTT.

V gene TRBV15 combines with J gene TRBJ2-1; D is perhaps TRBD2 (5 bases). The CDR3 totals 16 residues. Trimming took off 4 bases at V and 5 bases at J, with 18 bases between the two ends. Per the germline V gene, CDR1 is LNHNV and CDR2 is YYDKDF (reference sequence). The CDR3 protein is CATSKRLPYTDNEQFF. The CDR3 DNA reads TGTGCCACCAGCAAGAGACTACCTTACACAGACAATGAGCAGTTCTTC.

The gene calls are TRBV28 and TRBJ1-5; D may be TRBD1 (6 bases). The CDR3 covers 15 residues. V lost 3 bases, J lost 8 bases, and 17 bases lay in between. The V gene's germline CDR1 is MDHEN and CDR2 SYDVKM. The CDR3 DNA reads TGTGCCAGCAGTTTTACAGGGAAAGGCGAAGAGCCCCAGCATTTT. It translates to CASSFTGKGEEPQHF.

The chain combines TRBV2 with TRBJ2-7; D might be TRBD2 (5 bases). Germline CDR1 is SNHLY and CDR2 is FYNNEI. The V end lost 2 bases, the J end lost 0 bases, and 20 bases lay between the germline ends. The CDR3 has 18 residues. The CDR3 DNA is TGTGCCAGCAGTGAATCACGGTATCTCCGGACTCCCTCCTACGAGCAGTACTTC. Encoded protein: CASSESRYLRTPSYEQYF. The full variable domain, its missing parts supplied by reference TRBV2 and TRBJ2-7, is EPEVTQTPSHQVTQMGQEVILRCVPISNHLYFYWYRQILGQKVEFLVSFYNNEISEKSEIFDDQFSVERPDGSNFTLKIRSTKLEDSAMYFCASSESRYLRTPSYEQYFGPGTRLTVT.